The clone carrying this TCR beta chain was detected ten times or more. Its antigen remains unknown. TCRdb re-analysed the reads in MiXCR, keeping a single row per CDR3 protein. Among over 250,000 distinct CDR3 sequences listed, less than 25% were seen once. This entry comes from a study of T cell repertoires in cytomegalovirus infection. This TCR derives from a human donor in good health (CMV status not recorded). Some clones in this sample may be carry-over from other donors' samples. Specimen: cultured PBMCs, collected from culture after CMV antigen stimulation.

The CDR3: CASSPEIVSEQFF. CDR3 nucleotides: TGTGCCAGCAGCCCAGAAATAGTGAGTGAGCAGTTCTTC. The chain employs TRBV7-2 and TRBJ2-1; D is unclear. V was clipped by 5 bases and J by 9 bases, with 14 bases between them. Per the germline V gene, CDR1 is SGHTA and CDR2 is FQGNSA. This CDR3 comprises 13 residues.